This T cell receptor (beta chain) was observed in a study of patients and donors after allogeneic stem cell transplantation. A single record per CDR3 protein comes from TCRdb applying MiXCR to the RT-PCR reads. The table lists 150,000 to 200,000 distinct CDR3 sequences, about 30% of them singletons. V lost 0 bases, J lost 2 bases, and 5 bases lay in between. This CDR3 is 14 amino acids long. CDR1 is MNHEY, CDR2 SMNVEV, per germline (reference sequence). Only a few counts were recorded for this clonotype. Sequenced input: blood, either unsorted or a sorted T cell fraction (not recorded which). This rearrangement joins TRBV27 to TRBJ1-5, with D hard to call. The clonotype originates from a human donor who was either an allogeneic HSCT recipient or a stem cell or donor lymphocyte infusion donor (not recorded which). It is not recorded whose cells these are; they may come from a transplant donor. CDR3 in amino acids: CASSLSVGNQPQHF. In nucleotides, the CDR3 is TGTGCCAGCAGTTTATCAGTGGGCAATCAGCCCCAGCATTTT.